Shown below are 16 T cell receptor beta chains from a single sample sequenced in a study of blood T cells in healthy people across ages. Alongside a J-beta primer mix, a sample-barcoded 5' primer served in a second PCR lasting roughly 6 to 11 cycles. TCRdb re-called the 5' RACE reads through MiXCR, storing one row per CDR3 protein. The sample lists about 1 million distinct CDR3 sequences, more than 35% occurring once. Sample: blood. These receptors were obtained from a woman aged 60-70 years in good health.

This chain uses TRBV13 with TRBJ1-4; the D is unclear. The CDR3 is 14 residues long. Between the trimmed V and J ends, which lost 1 base and 4 bases, there was a span of 7 bases. In germline, CDR1 is PRHDT, CDR2 FYEKMQ (reference sequence). CDR3 sequence (DNA): TGTGCCAGCAGCTTAGACGGGGATAATGAAAAACTGTTTTTT. This codes for CASSLDGDNEKLFF.

This chain uses TRBV20-1 with TRBJ2-1; the D is unclear. CDR1 is DFQATT, CDR2 SNEGSKA, per germline (reference sequence). V lost 3 bases and J 4 bases, leaving 7 bases between the germline ends. The CDR3 has 12 residues. CDR3 nucleotide sequence: TGCAGTGCTAGCGATATGTACAATGAGCAGTTCTTC. Its translation is CSASDMYNEQFF.

This clonotype was recorded a few times. The CDR3 loop reads CASSPTRVSEFDYEQYF. The CDR3 region has the DNA TGTGCCAGCAGTCCCACCCGTGTAAGCGAATTTGACTACGAGCAGTACTTC. The chain couples TRBV28 to TRBJ2-7; D gene ambiguous. V lost 5 bases and J 3 bases, leaving 23 bases between the germline ends. The CDR3 is 17 residues long. Germline V lookup: CDR1 MDHEN, CDR2 SYDVKM. Full variable domain (rest looked up from reference TRBV28 and TRBJ2-7): DVKVTQSSRYLVKRTGEKVFLECVQDMDHENMFWYRQDPGLGLRLIYFSYDVKMKEKGDIPEGYSVSREKKERFSLILESASTNQTSMYLCASSPTRVSEFDYEQYFGPGTRLTVT.

The rearrangement joins TRBV11-2 to TRBJ2-4; no definite D call. V was pared by 5 bases and J by 0 bases, with 20 bases between. Germline CDR1 and CDR2: SGHAT and FQNNGV. There are 18 residues in the CDR3. The CDR3 DNA follows: TGTGCCAGCAGCCCCCTGTGGCAGGAAGATCTAGCCAAAAACATTCAGTACTTC. Its translation: CASSPLWQEDLAKNIQYF.

The chain couples TRBV6-1 to TRBJ2-7, with 10 bases identical to TRBD2. This CDR3 has 13 residues. Germline loops: CDR1 MNHNS, CDR2 SASEGT. V lost 7 bases, J lost 5 bases, and 5 bases stayed unmatched. The CDR3 here is CASNASGRNEQYF. CDR3 in DNA: TGTGCCAGCAATGCTAGCGGGAGAAACGAGCAGTACTTC.

This clonotype has more than one count but fewer than ten. The chain combines TRBV9 with TRBJ1-5; the D is unclear. V was cut by 3 bases and J by 3 bases, with 10 bases left in between. The CDR3 covers 14 residues. Germline CDR1 SGDLS, CDR2 YYNGEE. The CDR3 DNA sequence: TGTGCCAGCAGCGAAGGGTGGGACAATCAGCCCCAGCATTTT. Amino acid sequence: CASSEGWDNQPQHF.

A word on this clonotype: Possible read error: a much larger clone is one base away. The chain employs TRBV6-1 and TRBJ2-3, with D perhaps being TRBD1 or TRBD2 (6 bases each). Germline CDR1 reads MNHNS; CDR2 reads SASEGT. The CDR3 loop spans 15 amino acids. The CDR3 sequence: CASSESQGGTDTRYF. The CDR3 DNA reads as TGTGCCAGCAGTGAATCCCAAGGGGGGACGGATACGCGGTATTTT.

The V and J genes are TRBV4-2 and TRBJ1-2; D is unclear. Looked up from germline, CDR1 is LGHNA and CDR2 is YNFKEQ. V lost 4 bases, J lost 2 bases, and 11 bases lay in between. CDR3 length: 14 amino acids. The CDR3 nucleotides are TGTGCCAGCAGCCCCCCAGACGGCAACTATGGCTACACCTTC. As protein: CASSPPDGNYGYTF.

This clonotype was recorded a few times. The V call is TRBV7-2, the J call TRBJ2-7; D tentatively reads TRBD1 or TRBD2 (6 bases each). V was cut by 6 bases and J by 3 bases, with 15 bases left in between. The CDR3 loop spans 14 amino acids. Germline lookup yields CDR1 SGHTA and CDR2 FQGNSA. CDR3 DNA sequence: TGTGCCAGCAGGAAGGGGGGAACGAACTACGAGCAGTACTTC. Its translation is CASRKGGTNYEQYF.

The V call is TRBV18, the J call TRBJ2-1; D gene uncertain. Germline CDR1 and CDR2: KGHSH and LQKENI. This CDR3 has 12 residues. The V end lost 3 bases, the J end lost 8 bases, and 8 bases lay between the germline ends. The CDR3 DNA sequence: TGTGCCAGCTCACCCGGTGAGGATGAGCAGTTCTTC. Protein: CASSPGEDEQFF.

The rearrangement uses TRBV20-1 and TRBJ2-5, with 8 positions matching TRBD2. The length of the CDR3 is 15 residues. With V trimmed by 6 bases and J by 1 base, 10 bases remained unmatched. Germline V lookup: CDR1 DFQATT, CDR2 SNEGSKA (reference sequence). For the CDR3, the DNA is TGCAGTGCCCGGGCGGGAGGCCCCTCCCAAGAGACCCAGTACTTC. This gives the protein CSARAGGPSQETQYF.

This clonotype was observed at least ten times. The chain couples TRBV5-1 to TRBJ2-7; 10 bases are a match to TRBD2. Germline lookup yields CDR1 SGHRS and CDR2 YFSETQ. This CDR3 spans 17 amino acids. V lost 0 bases to trimming and J lost 1 base; unmatched junction nucleotides: 7. CDR3 bases: TGCGCCAGCAGCTTGGCCACTAGCGGGGTCTTTTCCTACGAGCAGTACTTC. Amino acid sequence: CASSLATSGVFSYEQYF. The entire variable domain, with the rest obtained from reference TRBV5-1 and TRBJ2-7, is as follows: KAGVTQTPRYLIKTRGQQVTLSCSPISGHRSVSWYQQTPGQGLQFLFEYFSETQRNKGNFPGRFSGRQFSNSRSEMNVSTLELGDSALYLCASSLATSGVFSYEQYFGPGTRLTVT.

This chain links TRBV29-1 with TRBJ2-1; TRBD1 matches at 7 bases. Trimming took 5 bases from V and 3 from J; bases not matched to a gene: 1. The CDR3 has 12 residues. Germline V gives CDR1 SQVTM, CDR2 ANQGSEA. CDR3 nucleotide sequence: TGCAGCGTTAGGGACAGCTACAATGAGCAGTTCTTC. As protein: CSVRDSYNEQFF.

This chain's CDR3 is CASDSRPGSSGRIYEQYF. In DNA form, the CDR3 reads TGTGCCAGCGATAGCCGACCCGGGTCTAGCGGGAGAATATACGAGCAGTACTTC. The chain employs TRBV7-2 and TRBJ2-7, with 10 bases fitting TRBD2. The CDR3 spans 18 residues. V lost 8 bases to trimming and J lost 4 bases; unmatched junction nucleotides: 20. Germline V gene data show CDR1 as SGHTA and CDR2 as FQGNSA.

The chain has TRBV5-1 and TRBJ2-1; D is perhaps TRBD2 (6 bases). The CDR3 has 15 residues. V lost 5 bases and J 2 bases, leaving 14 bases between the germline ends. The germline gives CDR1 SGHRS, CDR2 YFSETQ. This CDR3 is CASSLGEVTYNEQFF. CDR3 sequence (DNA): TGCGCCAGCAGTCTAGGGGAGGTAACCTACAATGAGCAGTTCTTC.

The chain employs TRBV3-1 and TRBJ2-1; 8 bases agree with TRBD2. The V and J ends lost 1 base and 4 bases, in that order; junction bases with no gene match: 6. Germline V gene data show CDR1 as LGHDT and CDR2 as YNNKEL (reference sequence). The CDR3 totals 16 residues. CDR3 nucleotide sequence: TGTGCCAGCAGCCAAGCGGGAGGGGGGCCTTACAATGAGCAGTTCTTC. Translating gives CASSQAGGGPYNEQFF.